The clone carrying this TCR beta chain was observed a single time. The data were obtained in a study of control samples from healthy donors and cancer patients. Sequencing was performed with immunoSEQ multiplex PCR; in TCRdb, only in-frame clones are kept and a portion is missing. The table has fewer than 15,000 clones, 77% seen once. The CDR3 runs to 15 residues. V lost 1 base and J lost 8, with 15 bases in between. CDR1 and CDR2 from the germline V gene are SGHRS and YFSETQ. Sequenced input: formalin-fixed, paraffin-embedded tissue. The chain is built from TRBV5-1 and TRBJ1-4, with D maybe TRBD1 (6 bases). This clonotype was obtained from a male donor with melanoma. This CDR3 reads CASSLYRAGGEKLFF. The DNA of the CDR3 is TGCGCCAGCAGCTTGTACAGGGCCGGGGGGGAAAAACTGTTTTTT.